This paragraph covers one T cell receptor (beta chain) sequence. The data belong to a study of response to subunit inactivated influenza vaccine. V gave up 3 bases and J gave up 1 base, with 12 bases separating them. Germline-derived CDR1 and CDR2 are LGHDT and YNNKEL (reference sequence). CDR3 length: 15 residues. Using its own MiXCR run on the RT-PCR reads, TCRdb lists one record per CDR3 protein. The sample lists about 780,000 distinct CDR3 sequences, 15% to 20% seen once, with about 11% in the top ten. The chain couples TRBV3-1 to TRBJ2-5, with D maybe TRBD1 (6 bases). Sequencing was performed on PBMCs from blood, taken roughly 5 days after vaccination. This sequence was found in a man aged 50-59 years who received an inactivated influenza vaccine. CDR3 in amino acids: CASSQTGHTQETQYF. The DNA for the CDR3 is TGTGCCAGCAGCCAGACAGGACACACCCAAGAGACCCAGTACTTC.